Below, 30 T cell receptor beta chains from the same sample are listed, as sequenced in a study of shared clonotypes between healthy human individuals. Measured with immunoSEQ multiplex PCR; TCRdb has only the in-frame clones, and not every one. Of 75,000 to 100,000 clones in the sample, approximately 44% were seen once. Sequences were obtained from PBMCs. All receptors derive from a woman aged 40-49 years in good health. Some clones in this sample may be carry-over from other donors' samples.

The CDR3 here is CASSRYTTGTGETQYF. The CDR3 nucleotides read TGTGCCAGCAGCCGCTACACGACAGGGACGGGAGAGACCCAGTACTTC. This chain uses TRBV7-9 with TRBJ2-5; 7 nucleotides match TRBD1. Germline V lookup: CDR1 SEHNR, CDR2 FQNEAQ (reference sequence). V was clipped by 5 bases and J by 4 bases; unmatched bases: 13. The CDR3 is 16 residues long.

Details on this clone: Possible read error: a much larger clone is one base away. The chain recombines TRBV30 with TRBJ2-3; unclear D gene. The CDR3 loop spans 14 amino acids. Germline CDR1 GTSNPN, CDR2 SVGIG (reference sequence). The V end lost 0 bases, the J end lost 4 bases, and 11 bases lay between the germline ends. The CDR3 region is CAWSVGSSADTQYF. The CDR3 DNA sequence: TGTGCCTGGAGTGTTGGCAGCAGCGCAGATACGCAGTATTTT.

This clone has more than one count but fewer than ten. The chain uses TRBV4-3 and TRBJ1-2; D remains ambiguous. CDR1 and CDR2 (germline): LGHNA, YSLEER. The CDR3 length is 14 residues. Trimming shortened V by 1 base and J by 7 bases, and 13 bases separated the two germline ends. CDR3 residues: CASSQVFGYPGYTF. The CDR3 region has the DNA TGCGCCAGCAGCCAAGTCTTCGGGTACCCTGGCTACACCTTC.

This clone was recorded many times. The chain carries TRBV18 and TRBJ2-7, with 9 positions matching TRBD1. The CDR3 contains 16 residues. J gave up 4 bases and V 4 bases, and 11 bases lay outside the gene matches. CDR1 KGHSH and CDR2 LQKENI come from the germline V gene. CDR3 sequence: CASSLGTGRLGYEQYF. The CDR3 DNA is TGTGCCAGCTCACTCGGGACAGGGAGGTTGGGATACGAGCAGTACTTC.

The CDR3 is CAWTVGPENTEAFF. The DNA for the CDR3 is TGTGCCTGGACAGTTGGGCCAGAGAACACTGAAGCTTTCTTT. The chain is built from TRBV30 and TRBJ1-1; D is unclear. Germline lookup yields CDR1 GTSNPN and CDR2 SVGIG (reference sequence). V lost 4 bases and J lost 1, with 13 bases in between. This CDR3 spans 14 amino acids.

Ten or more counts support this clone. The rearrangement uses TRBV5-1 and TRBJ2-7; TRBD2 agrees at 11 bases. This CDR3 comprises 15 residues. V was pared by 1 base and J by 3 bases, with 3 bases of the junction left unmatched. CDR1 SGHRS and CDR2 YFSETQ come from the germline V gene. This CDR3 reads CASSLSLAGGYEQYF. DNA of the CDR3: TGCGCCAGCAGCTTGAGTCTAGCGGGGGGCTACGAGCAGTACTTC.

The V and J genes are TRBV5-4 and TRBJ2-7; 8 bases align to TRBD2. This CDR3 contains 14 residues. Germline V gene data show CDR1 as SGHNT and CDR2 as YYREEE (reference sequence). The J segment lost 3 bases and the V segment lost 2 bases, leaving 4 bases of the junction unmatched. In DNA, the CDR3 is TGTGCCAGCAGCTTTCCGGGAGGGCACTACGAGCAGTACTTC. It yields the protein CASSFPGGHYEQYF.

This clone was seen once. The rearrangement links TRBV7-9 to TRBJ1-2; tentatively, D is TRBD1 (5 bases). The CDR3 spans 13 residues. V dropped 5 bases and J dropped 3 bases, with 10 bases sitting between them. Looked up from germline, CDR1 is SEHNR and CDR2 is FQNEAQ (reference sequence). As DNA, the CDR3 is TGTGCCAGCAGCCCGGGGCAGGACTATGGCTACACCTTC. This translates into CASSPGQDYGYTF.

The chain is built from TRBV7-2 and TRBJ1-5, with a weak D call TRBD1 (6 bases). The CDR3 is 13 residues long. CDR1 is SGHTA, CDR2 FQGNSA, per germline. The V end lost 5 bases, the J end lost 6 bases, and 11 bases lay between the germline ends. The CDR3 nucleotides are TGTGCCAGCAGCACCCGAGGGGGTCAGCCCCAGCATTTT. It specifies CASSTRGGQPQHF.

With regard to this clone: Germline is not matched at one junction end, which may reflect a read error. The chain employs TRBV29-1 and TRBJ2-1, with 8 bases that match TRBD2. In germline, CDR1 is SQVTM, CDR2 ANQGSEA. The CDR3 length is 13 residues. CDR3 coding DNA: TGCAGCGCTGAAAGCGGGAGAGGTAATGAGCAGCTCTTC. Translated: CSAESGRGNEQLF.

This clone was seen only once. Given a far larger clone just one base away, this is likely a sequencing read error. The chain is built from TRBV5-3 and TRBJ1-5; 7 bases are a match to TRBD1. TRBV5-3 is filed as an ORF, its function uncertain. The CDR3 is 15 residues long. The CDR3 DNA is TGTGCCAGCAGCTTGGAGGGGGCTCGTGGTCAGCCCCAGCATTTT. Protein product: CASSLEGARGQPQHF.

This clone was seen only a few times. This chain connects TRBV29-1 to TRBJ2-5, with TRBD1 matching 8 bases. CDR1 is SQVTM, CDR2 ANQGSEA, per germline. This CDR3 is built from 14 residues. Trimming at V came to 4 bases and at J to 4 bases, leaving 8 bases not matched to a gene. Here the CDR3 reads CSVARTGSRETQYF. The CDR3 DNA sequence: TGCAGCGTTGCTCGGACAGGGAGTAGAGAGACCCAGTACTTC.

This clone was detected ten times or more. This sequence joins TRBV25-1 and TRBJ1-3; a weak D match, TRBD1 (6 bases). V was shortened by 4 bases and J by 4 bases, with 11 bases between the two germline ends. CDR1 is MGHDK and CDR2 is SYGVNS in the germline V gene. The CDR3 has 14 amino acids. In nucleotides, the CDR3 is TGTGCCAGCAGTGCTACAGGGTACGGAAACACCATATATTTT. This codes for CASSATGYGNTIYF.

Turning to this clone: Only one base separates this from a far larger clonotype, so it likely reflects a read error. The chain couples TRBV6-6 to TRBJ1-3; TRBD1 agrees at 8 bases. The CDR3 covers 12 residues. Germline CDR1 and CDR2: MNHNY and SVGAGI (reference sequence). This chain's CDR3 is CATAGGGNAIYF. The CDR3 bases are TGTGCCACGGCAGGGGGCGGAAACGCCATATATTTT.

This clone was counted between two and nine times. The V call is TRBV28, the J call TRBJ2-5, with D hard to call. The DNA end favors TRBJ2-7, so the J call may be wrong. From germline, CDR1 is MDHEN and CDR2 SYDVKM. This CDR3 spans 12 amino acids. CDR3 coding DNA: TGTGCCAGCAGTTTTCGTCGCTACGAGCAGTACTTC. It yields the protein CASSFRRYEQYF.

V usage is TRBV7-3 and J usage is TRBJ2-3; D is perhaps TRBD1 or TRBD2 (5 bases each). Germline V gene lookup returns CDR1 SGHTA and CDR2 FQGTGA. The CDR3 length is 14 residues. Between the trimmed V and J ends, which lost 4 bases and 6 bases, there was a span of 14 bases. DNA of the CDR3: TGTGCCAGCAGCTATGCTCGAGGGACGGATACGCAGTATTTT. Its translation is CASSYARGTDTQYF.

The chain employs TRBV6-6 and TRBJ2-1, with a weak D call TRBD1 (5 bases). There are 14 residues in the CDR3. The ends were cut back, 7 bases at V and 8 bases at J, with 18 bases in the middle. Germline-derived CDR1 and CDR2 are MNHNY and SVGAGI (reference sequence). CDR3 bases: TGTGCCAGCACCTTAATAAGGGGATCGGATGAGCAGTTCTTC. As protein: CASTLIRGSDEQFF.

This chain links TRBV18 with TRBJ2-1; D unclear. Per germline, CDR1 KGHSH and CDR2 LQKENI. V lost 3 bases to trimming and J lost 2 bases, with 11 bases between them. The CDR3 spans 15 residues. This CDR3 is CASSPLSRTYNEQFF. The DNA of the CDR3 is TGTGCCAGCTCACCCCTCTCCAGAACCTACAATGAGCAGTTCTTC.

V usage is TRBV15 and J usage is TRBJ2-7; TRBD1 is a possible D gene (5 bases). V lost 0 bases and J lost 4, with 10 bases in between. Germline loops: CDR1 LNHNV, CDR2 YYDKDF (reference sequence). The CDR3 has 14 amino acids. The CDR3 DNA sequence: TGTGCCACCAGCAGAGATCCAGGGATGTACGAGCAGTACTTC. Amino acids: CATSRDPGMYEQYF.

The rearrangement joins TRBV30 to TRBJ2-3, with 7 bases aligning to TRBD2. V gave up 2 bases and J gave up 2 bases; unmatched junction bases: 1. This CDR3 has 13 amino acids. CDR1 GTSNPN and CDR2 SVGIG come from the germline V gene (reference sequence). CDR3 sequence: CAWSSGITDTQYF. The CDR3 DNA reads as TGTGCCTGGAGTAGCGGGATCACAGATACGCAGTATTTT.

This clone was counted at least ten times. The chain recombines TRBV10-3 with TRBJ1-2, with no clear D. The CDR3 covers 14 residues. The ends were cut back, 3 bases at V and 2 bases at J, with 10 bases in the middle. Germline lookup yields CDR1 ENHRY and CDR2 SYGVKD. The CDR3 here is CAISESPENYGYTF. CDR3 nucleotides: TGTGCCATCAGTGAATCTCCAGAAAACTATGGCTACACCTTC.

Concerning this clone itself: The conserved final phenylalanine or tryptophan is absent from the CDR3, which likely points to a read error. The chain couples TRBV30 to TRBJ1-1; D remains unclear. Germline V CDR1 and CDR2: GTSNPN, SVGIG (reference sequence). Trimming removed 5 bases at V and 4 bases at J, with 8 bases between. The CDR3 is 11 amino acids. Here the CDR3 reads CAWVRGTEAFL. The CDR3, as DNA: TGTGCCTGGGTACGGGGCACTGAAGCTTTCCTT.

This clone was found many times. The chain has TRBV7-9 and TRBJ1-3; D is undetermined. CDR1 is SEHNR and CDR2 is FQNEAQ in the germline V gene (reference sequence). The CDR3 runs to 16 residues. Between the trimmed V and J ends, which lost 3 bases and 0 bases, there was a span of 12 bases. The DNA for the CDR3 is TGTGCCAGCAGCTTGGGCCCCATCGGCTCTGGAAACACCATATATTTT. Its translation: CASSLGPIGSGNTIYF.

This clone turned up a few times. This chain links TRBV30 with TRBJ2-1, with D tentatively TRBD1 or TRBD2 (5 bases each). Germline CDR1 and CDR2: GTSNPN and SVGIG (reference sequence). CDR3 length: 14 residues. V was shortened by 8 bases and J by 5 bases, with 19 bases between the two germline ends. CDR3 sequence: CARTEGLSNNEQFF. The CDR3, as DNA: TGTGCCAGGACCGAGGGGTTAAGTAACAATGAGCAGTTCTTC.

The chain uses TRBV30 and TRBJ2-1; 7 nucleotides line up with TRBD2. Losses at the gene ends were 1 base for V and 3 bases for J; bases not matched to a gene: 3. The CDR3 is 14 residues long. From germline, CDR1 is GTSNPN and CDR2 SVGIG (reference sequence). The CDR3 loop is CAWSGASGYNEQFF. The CDR3 DNA sequence: TGTGCCTGGAGTGGCGCTAGCGGCTACAATGAGCAGTTCTTC.

The genes are TRBV10-3 and TRBJ1-2; D is ambiguous. The CDR3 consists of 13 residues. Germline V gives CDR1 ENHRY, CDR2 SYGVKD. Trimming removed 7 bases from V and 4 bases from J, with 13 bases in between. CDR3 protein: CAIMAEEAYGYTF. The CDR3 bases are TGTGCCATCATGGCGGAGGAGGCCTATGGCTACACCTTC.

A note on this clone: It may be a read error: a sequence one base away is much more abundant. In the same sample, other DNA sequences code for this CDR3. The rearrangement joins TRBV30 to TRBJ1-6; D is uncertain. The germline CDR1 and CDR2 sequences are GTSNPN and SVGIG (reference sequence). This CDR3 spans 12 amino acids. The CDR3 DNA reads as TGTGCCTGGAGTGTAAATAATTCGCCCCTCCACTTT. Protein: CAWSVNNSPLHF.

This clone was counted only a few times. This chain connects TRBV18 to TRBJ2-7, with 7 nucleotides matching TRBD1. Germline CDR1 and CDR2: KGHSH and LQKENI. The J segment lost 4 bases and the V segment lost 11 bases, leaving 8 bases of the junction unmatched. This CDR3 has 12 residues. As DNA, the CDR3 is TGTGCCGGGGGACAGAACATTTACGAGCAGTACTTC. Protein: CAGGQNIYEQYF.

The sample holds many counts of this clone. This chain connects TRBV7-9 to TRBJ2-1; 10 nucleotides agree with TRBD2. Germline V gene data show CDR1 as SEHNR and CDR2 as FQNEAQ (reference sequence). With 2 bases clipped from V and 7 bases from J, the junction kept 5 bases outside the gene matches. The CDR3 has 15 amino acids. The CDR3: CASSLIAGGVNEQFF. CDR3 nucleotide sequence: TGTGCCAGCAGCTTAATAGCGGGAGGAGTGAATGAGCAGTTCTTC.

V is TRBV20-1 and J is TRBJ1-2; TRBD1 matches 7 bases. The CDR3 is made up of 10 amino acids. The germline V gene has CDR1 DFQATT and CDR2 SNEGSKA (reference sequence). Trimming removed 5 bases from V and 9 bases from J; junction bases left unmatched: 3. The CDR3 DNA sequence: TGCAGTGCTGGGGACAGTAGCTACACCTTC. The encoded protein is CSAGDSSYTF.